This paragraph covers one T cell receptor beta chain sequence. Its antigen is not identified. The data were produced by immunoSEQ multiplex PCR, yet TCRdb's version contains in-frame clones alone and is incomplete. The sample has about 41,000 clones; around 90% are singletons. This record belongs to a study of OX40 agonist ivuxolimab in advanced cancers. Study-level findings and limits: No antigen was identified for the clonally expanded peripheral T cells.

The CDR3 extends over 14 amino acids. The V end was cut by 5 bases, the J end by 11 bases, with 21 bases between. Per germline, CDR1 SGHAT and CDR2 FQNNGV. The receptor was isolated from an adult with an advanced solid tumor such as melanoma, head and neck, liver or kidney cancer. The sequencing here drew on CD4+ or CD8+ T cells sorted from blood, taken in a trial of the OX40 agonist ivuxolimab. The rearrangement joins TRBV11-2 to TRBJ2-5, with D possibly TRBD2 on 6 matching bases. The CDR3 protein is CASSRVQTPAGQYF. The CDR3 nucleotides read TGTGCCAGCAGCCGGGTTCAGACACCCGCGGGGCAGTACTTC.